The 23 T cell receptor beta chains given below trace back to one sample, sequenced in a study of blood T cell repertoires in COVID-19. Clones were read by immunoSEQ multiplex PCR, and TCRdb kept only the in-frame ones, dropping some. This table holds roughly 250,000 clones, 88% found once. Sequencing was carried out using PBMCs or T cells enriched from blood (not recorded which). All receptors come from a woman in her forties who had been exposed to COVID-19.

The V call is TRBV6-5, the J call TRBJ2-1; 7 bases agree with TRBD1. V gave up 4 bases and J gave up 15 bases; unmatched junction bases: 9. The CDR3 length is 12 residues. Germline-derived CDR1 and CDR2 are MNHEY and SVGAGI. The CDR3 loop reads CASSWDRRCWFF. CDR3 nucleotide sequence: TGTGCCAGCAGTTGGGACAGACGGTGTTGGTTCTTC.

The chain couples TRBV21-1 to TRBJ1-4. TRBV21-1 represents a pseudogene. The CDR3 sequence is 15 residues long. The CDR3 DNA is TGTGCCAGCAGCAAAGCTAGAGGTACCTGTGAGAAACTGTTTTTT. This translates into CASSKARGTCEKLFF.

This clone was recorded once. CDR3: CAWSDPGSAYAEAFF. The CDR3 DNA reads TGTGCCTGGAGTGATCCAGGGTCTGCCTATGCTGAAGCTTTCTTT. The gene calls are TRBV30 and TRBJ1-1; D possibly corresponds to TRBD1 (5 bases). Germline CDR1 GTSNPN, CDR2 SVGIG (reference sequence). This CDR3 is built from 15 residues. Trimming pared 1 base from V and 6 bases from J, leaving 18 bases between.

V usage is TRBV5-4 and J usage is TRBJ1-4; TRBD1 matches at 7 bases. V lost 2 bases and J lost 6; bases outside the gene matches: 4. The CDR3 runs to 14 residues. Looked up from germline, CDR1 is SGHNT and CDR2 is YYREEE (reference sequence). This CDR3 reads CASSFRGLDEKLFF. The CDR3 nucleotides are TGTGCCAGCAGCTTCAGGGGGTTGGATGAAAAACTGTTTTTT.

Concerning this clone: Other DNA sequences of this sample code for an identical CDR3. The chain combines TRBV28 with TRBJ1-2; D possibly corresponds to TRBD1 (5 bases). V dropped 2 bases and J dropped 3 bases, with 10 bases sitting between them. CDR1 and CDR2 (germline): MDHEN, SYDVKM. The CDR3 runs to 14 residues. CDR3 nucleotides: TGTGCCAGCAGTTTAGGACGGGGGGACTATGGCTACACCTTC. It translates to CASSLGRGDYGYTF.

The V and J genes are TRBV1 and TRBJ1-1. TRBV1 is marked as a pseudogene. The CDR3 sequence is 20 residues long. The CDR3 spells CTSSQEGLAADGGMNTEAFF. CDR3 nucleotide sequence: TGCACCAGCAGCCAAGAAGGATTGGCAGCGGACGGAGGCATGAACACTGAAGCTTTCTTT.

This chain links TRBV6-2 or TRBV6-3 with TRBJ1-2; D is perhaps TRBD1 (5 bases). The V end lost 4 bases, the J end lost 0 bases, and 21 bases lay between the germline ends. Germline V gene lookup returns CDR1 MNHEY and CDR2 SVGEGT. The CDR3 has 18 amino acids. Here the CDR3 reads CASSFSPTRQRANYGYTF. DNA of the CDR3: TGTGCCAGCAGTTTCTCCCCGACCCGACAGCGAGCTAACTATGGCTACACCTTC.

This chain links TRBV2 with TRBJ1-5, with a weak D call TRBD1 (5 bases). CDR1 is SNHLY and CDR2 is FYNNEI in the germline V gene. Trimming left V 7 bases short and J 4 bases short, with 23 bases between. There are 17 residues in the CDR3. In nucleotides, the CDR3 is TGTGCCAGCACCGCCTCCTCGGGGGGACTGACGAATCAGCCCCAGCATTTT. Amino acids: CASTASSGGLTNQPQHF.

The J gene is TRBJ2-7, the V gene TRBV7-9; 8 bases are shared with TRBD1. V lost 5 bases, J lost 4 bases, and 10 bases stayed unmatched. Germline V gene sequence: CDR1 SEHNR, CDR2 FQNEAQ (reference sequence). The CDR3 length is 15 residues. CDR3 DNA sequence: TGTGCCAGCAGCAAAGCGGCAGGGGGCTTTTACGAGCAGTACTTC. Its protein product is CASSKAAGGFYEQYF. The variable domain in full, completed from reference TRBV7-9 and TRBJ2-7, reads DTGVSQNPRHKITKRGQNVTFRCDPISEHNRLYWYRQTLGQGPEFLTYFQNEAQLEKSRLLSDRFSAERPKGSFSTLEIQRTEQGDSAMYLCASSKAAGGFYEQYFGPGTRLTVT.

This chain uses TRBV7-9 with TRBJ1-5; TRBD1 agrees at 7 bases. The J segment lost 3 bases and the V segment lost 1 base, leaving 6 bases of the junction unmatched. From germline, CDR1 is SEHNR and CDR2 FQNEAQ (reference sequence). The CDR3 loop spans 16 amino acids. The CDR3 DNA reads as TGTGCCAGCAGCTTAGGGGAGACAGGGAACAATCAGCCCCAGCATTTT. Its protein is CASSLGETGNNQPQHF.

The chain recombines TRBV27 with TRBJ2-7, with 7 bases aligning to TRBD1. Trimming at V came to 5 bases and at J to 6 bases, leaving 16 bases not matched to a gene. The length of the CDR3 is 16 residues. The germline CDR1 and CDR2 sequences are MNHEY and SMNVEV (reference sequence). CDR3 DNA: TGTGCCAGCAGTCCCGCGGACAGGTCCCTAGGTGGCGAGCAGTACTTC. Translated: CASSPADRSLGGEQYF.

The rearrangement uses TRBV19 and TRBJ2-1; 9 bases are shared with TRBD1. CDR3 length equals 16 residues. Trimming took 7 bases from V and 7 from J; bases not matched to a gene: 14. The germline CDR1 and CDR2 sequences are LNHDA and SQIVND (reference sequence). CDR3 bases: TGTGCCAGTACCGGAGTGCCGGGACAGGGTGGAAATGAGCAGTTCTTC. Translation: CASTGVPGQGGNEQFF.

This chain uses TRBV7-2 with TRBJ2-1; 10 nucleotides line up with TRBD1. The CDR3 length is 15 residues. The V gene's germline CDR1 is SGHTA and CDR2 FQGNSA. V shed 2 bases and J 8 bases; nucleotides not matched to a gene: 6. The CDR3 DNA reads TGTGCCAGCAGCTTAAAGGGACAGGGGTTCGATGAGCAGTTCTTC. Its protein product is CASSLKGQGFDEQFF.

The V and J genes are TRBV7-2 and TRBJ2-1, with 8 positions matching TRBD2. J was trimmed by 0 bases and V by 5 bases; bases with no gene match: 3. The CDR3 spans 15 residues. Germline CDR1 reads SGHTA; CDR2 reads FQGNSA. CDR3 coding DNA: TGTGCCAGCAGCCAAACTAGCGGCTCCTACAATGAGCAGTTCTTC. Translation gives CASSQTSGSYNEQFF.

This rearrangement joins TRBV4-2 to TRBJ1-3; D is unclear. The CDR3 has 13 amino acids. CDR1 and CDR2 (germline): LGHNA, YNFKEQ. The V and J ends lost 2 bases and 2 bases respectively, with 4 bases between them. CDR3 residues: CASSQLPGNTIYF. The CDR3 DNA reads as TGTGCCAGCAGCCAACTTCCTGGAAACACCATATATTTT.

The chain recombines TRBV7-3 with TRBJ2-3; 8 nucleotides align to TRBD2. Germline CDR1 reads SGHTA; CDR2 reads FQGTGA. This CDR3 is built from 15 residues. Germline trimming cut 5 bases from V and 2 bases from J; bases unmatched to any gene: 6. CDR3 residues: CASSPGLAITDTQYF. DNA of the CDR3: TGTGCCAGCAGCCCTGGACTAGCTATCACAGATACGCAGTATTTT.

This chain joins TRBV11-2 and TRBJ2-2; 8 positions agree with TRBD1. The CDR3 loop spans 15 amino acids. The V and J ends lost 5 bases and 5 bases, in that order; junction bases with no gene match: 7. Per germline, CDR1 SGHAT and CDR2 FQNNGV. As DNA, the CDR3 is TGTGCCAGCAGCGCCGACAGGGGATTGACCGGGGAGCTGTTTTTT. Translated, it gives CASSADRGLTGELFF.

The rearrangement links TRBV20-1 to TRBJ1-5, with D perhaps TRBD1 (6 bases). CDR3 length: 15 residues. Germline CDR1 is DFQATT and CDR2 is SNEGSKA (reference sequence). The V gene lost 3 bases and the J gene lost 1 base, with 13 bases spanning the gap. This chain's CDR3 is CSASNRDGSNQPQHF. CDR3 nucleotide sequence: TGCAGTGCTAGTAACAGGGACGGGAGCAATCAGCCCCAGCATTTT.

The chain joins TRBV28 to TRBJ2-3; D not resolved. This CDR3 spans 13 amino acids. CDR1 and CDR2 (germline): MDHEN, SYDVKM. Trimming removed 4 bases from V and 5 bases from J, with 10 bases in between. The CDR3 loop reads CASSSQPRDTQYF. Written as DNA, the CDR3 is TGTGCCAGCAGTTCTCAACCGCGAGATACGCAGTATTTT.

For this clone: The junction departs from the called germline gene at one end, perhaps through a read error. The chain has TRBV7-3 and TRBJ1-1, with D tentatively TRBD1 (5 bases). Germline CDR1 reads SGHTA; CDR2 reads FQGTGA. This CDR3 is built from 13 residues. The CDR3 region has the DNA TGTGCCAGCAGCTTTGGGGGGAACGCTGAAGCTTTCTTT. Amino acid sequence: CASSFGGNAEAFF.

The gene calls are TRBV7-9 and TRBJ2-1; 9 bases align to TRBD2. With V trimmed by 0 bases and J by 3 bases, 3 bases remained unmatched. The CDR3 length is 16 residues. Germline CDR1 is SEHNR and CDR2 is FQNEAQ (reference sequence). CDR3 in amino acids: CASSLAGTSIYNEQFF. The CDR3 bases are TGTGCCAGCAGCTTAGCCGGGACTAGCATCTACAATGAGCAGTTCTTC.

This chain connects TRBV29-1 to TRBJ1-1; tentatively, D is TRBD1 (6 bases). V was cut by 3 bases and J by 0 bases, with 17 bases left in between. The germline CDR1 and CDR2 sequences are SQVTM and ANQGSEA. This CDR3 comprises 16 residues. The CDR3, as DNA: TGCAGCGTTGACATTAGGGACACCACCCTGAACACTGAAGCTTTCTTT. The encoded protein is CSVDIRDTTLNTEAFF.

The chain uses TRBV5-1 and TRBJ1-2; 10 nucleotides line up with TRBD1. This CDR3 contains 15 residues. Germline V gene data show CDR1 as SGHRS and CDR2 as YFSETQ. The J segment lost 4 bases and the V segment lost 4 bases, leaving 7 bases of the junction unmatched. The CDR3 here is CASSTTGQGIYGYTF. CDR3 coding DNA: TGCGCCAGCAGCACGACGGGACAGGGGATCTATGGCTACACCTTC. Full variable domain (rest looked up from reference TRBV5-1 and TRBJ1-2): KAGVTQTPRYLIKTRGQQVTLSCSPISGHRSVSWYQQTPGQGLQFLFEYFSETQRNKGNFPGRFSGRQFSNSRSEMNVSTLELGDSALYLCASSTTGQGIYGYTFGSGTRLTVV.